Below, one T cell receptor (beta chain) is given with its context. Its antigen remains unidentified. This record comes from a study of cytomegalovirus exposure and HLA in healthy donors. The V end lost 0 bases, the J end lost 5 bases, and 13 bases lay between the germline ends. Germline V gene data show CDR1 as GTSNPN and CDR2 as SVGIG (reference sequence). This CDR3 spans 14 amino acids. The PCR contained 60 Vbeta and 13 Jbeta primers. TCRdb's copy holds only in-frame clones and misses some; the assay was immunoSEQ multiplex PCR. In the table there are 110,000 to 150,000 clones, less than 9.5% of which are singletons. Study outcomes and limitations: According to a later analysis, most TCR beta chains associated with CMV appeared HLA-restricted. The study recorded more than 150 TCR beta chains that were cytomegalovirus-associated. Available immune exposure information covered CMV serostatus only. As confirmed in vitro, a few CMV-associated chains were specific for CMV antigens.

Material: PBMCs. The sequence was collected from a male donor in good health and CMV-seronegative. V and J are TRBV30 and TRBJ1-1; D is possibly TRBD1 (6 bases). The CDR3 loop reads CAWSVGGGGTEAFF. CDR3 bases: TGTGCCTGGAGTGTCGGAGGGGGGGGAACTGAAGCTTTCTTT.